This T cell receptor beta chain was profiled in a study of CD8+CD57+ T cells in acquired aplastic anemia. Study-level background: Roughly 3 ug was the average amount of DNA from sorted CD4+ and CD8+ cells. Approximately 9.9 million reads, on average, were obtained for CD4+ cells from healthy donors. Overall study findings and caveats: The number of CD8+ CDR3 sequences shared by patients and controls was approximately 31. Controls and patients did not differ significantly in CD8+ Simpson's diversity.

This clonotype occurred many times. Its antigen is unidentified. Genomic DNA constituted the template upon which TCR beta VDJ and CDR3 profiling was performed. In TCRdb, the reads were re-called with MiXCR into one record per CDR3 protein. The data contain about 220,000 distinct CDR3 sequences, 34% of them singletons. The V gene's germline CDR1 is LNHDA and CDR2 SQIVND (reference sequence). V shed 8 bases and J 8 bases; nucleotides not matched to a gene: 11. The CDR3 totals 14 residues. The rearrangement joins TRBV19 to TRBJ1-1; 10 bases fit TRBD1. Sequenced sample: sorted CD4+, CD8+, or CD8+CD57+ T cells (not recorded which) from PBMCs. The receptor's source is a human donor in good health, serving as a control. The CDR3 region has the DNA TGTGCCAGTCGACCGACAGGGGGCTCGAAGGAAGCTTTCTTT. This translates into CASRPTGGSKEAFF.